The text below deals with one T cell receptor (beta chain). Extracted RNA was reverse transcribed into cDNA, the sequencing template. Method: immunoSEQ multiplex PCR; TCRdb's copy keeps in-frame clones and lacks some. This table holds around 140,000 clones, 47% found once. CDR3 length: 12 amino acids. The V gene's germline CDR1 is SQVTM and CDR2 ANQGSEA. The V end was cut by 4 bases, the J end by 1 base, with 7 bases between. This entry belongs to a study of CD8+ T cells in alopecia areata. Study at large: Each of the treated patients was given oral tofacitinib, 5 to 10 mg twice daily, for moderate-to-severe alopecia areata.

The chain links TRBV29-1 to TRBJ1-1; the D gene is possibly TRBD1 (5 bases). The material sequenced was CD4+ T cells sorted from blood. This clonotype was sampled from a human donor with alopecia areata. The CDR3 bases are TGCAGCGTTGGACAGTCGAACACTGAAGCTTTCTTT. Amino acid sequence: CSVGQSNTEAFF.